These 26 T cell receptor beta chains came from one sample sequenced in a study of blood T cells in healthy people across ages. The second PCR ran about 6 to 12 cycles with a sample-barcoded 5' primer and J-beta primers. Each CDR3 protein gets one entry after TCRdb re-called the 5' RACE reads with MiXCR. Counted here are roughly 1.5 million distinct CDR3 sequences, about 45% occurring once; the ten biggest clones make up approximately 4.1%. The specimen sequenced was blood. These receptors were collected from a woman between 18 and 30 years old in good health.

The table lists this clonotype with a few counts. V is TRBV7-3 and J is TRBJ2-1; the D gene is possibly TRBD1 (6 bases). The CDR3 consists of 12 residues. V lost 4 bases and J 9 bases, leaving 10 bases between the germline ends. Looked up from germline, CDR1 is SGHTA and CDR2 is FQGTGA. CDR3 bases: TGTGCCAGCAGCTCCACAGGGTTTGAGCAGTTCTTC. It is translated as CASSSTGFEQFF.

This clonotype was seen a handful of times. The chain carries TRBV7-9 and TRBJ2-1; 14 nucleotides match TRBD2. Losses at the gene ends were 4 bases for V and 9 bases for J; bases not matched to a gene: 5. In germline, CDR1 is SEHNR, CDR2 FQNEAQ (reference sequence). The CDR3 consists of 15 residues. CDR3: CASSSGTSGSGEQFF. In DNA form, the CDR3 reads TGTGCCAGCAGCTCGGGGACTAGCGGGAGCGGTGAGCAGTTCTTC.

The chain is built from TRBV7-2 and TRBJ1-4; D is uncertain. The germline V gene has CDR1 SGHTA and CDR2 FQGNSA. The CDR3 length is 11 residues. Trimming cost V 2 bases and J 10 bases, with 5 bases left between them. As DNA, the CDR3 is TGTGCCAGCAGCTTAACGGGAAAACTGTTTTTT. As protein: CASSLTGKLFF. Drawing the rest from reference TRBV7-2 and TRBJ1-4, the complete variable domain is GAGVSQSPSNKVTEKGKDVELRCDPISGHTALYWYRQSLGQGLEFLIYFQGNSAPDKSGLPSDRFSAERTGGSVSTLTIQRTQQEDSAVYLCASSLTGKLFFGSGTQLSVL.

This clonotype has only a few counts. The chain recombines TRBV27 with TRBJ2-1; possible D gene TRBD2, 6 bases. With 6 bases removed from V and 4 bases from J, the gap between germline ends came to 10 bases. Germline V gives CDR1 MNHEY, CDR2 SMNVEV (reference sequence). The CDR3 contains 13 residues. The CDR3 spells CASRTRGYNEQFF. The CDR3 DNA reads TGTGCCAGCAGGACTAGAGGATACAATGAGCAGTTCTTC.

A few counts support this clonotype. The V call is TRBV11-1, the J call TRBJ2-3; 13 bases line up with TRBD2. Trimming at V came to 4 bases and at J to 6 bases, leaving 7 bases not matched to a gene. The V gene's germline CDR1 is SGHAT and CDR2 FQDESV (reference sequence). The CDR3 has 16 residues. The CDR3 coding sequence is TGTGCCAGCAGCTATTCCGGGACTAGCGGGATCGATACGCAGTATTTT. This translates into CASSYSGTSGIDTQYF.

This clonotype was observed many times. J is TRBJ1-5 and V is TRBV25-1; no clear D. CDR1 is MGHDK, CDR2 SYGVNS, per germline. The CDR3 has 14 amino acids. V dropped 1 base and J dropped 4 bases, with 8 bases sitting between them. DNA for the CDR3: TGTGCCAGCAGTGAATCGAAAGGTAATCAGCCCCAGCATTTT. This translates into CASSESKGNQPQHF.

The chain has TRBV9 and TRBJ2-3; no reliable D call. V was cut by 4 bases and J by 2 bases, with 20 bases left in between. Germline CDR1 is SGDLS and CDR2 is YYNGEE. CDR3 length: 17 residues. CDR3 sequence reads: CASSPSPGPNPTDTQYF. The CDR3 DNA reads as TGTGCCAGCAGCCCCTCTCCAGGCCCGAACCCCACAGATACGCAGTATTTT.

This clonotype was seen a handful of times. This rearrangement joins TRBV3-1 to TRBJ2-7; D gene ambiguous. Germline V gene lookup returns CDR1 LGHDT and CDR2 YNNKEL (reference sequence). The CDR3 has 12 amino acids. With 8 bases removed from V and 7 bases from J, the gap between germline ends came to 15 bases. This CDR3 reads CASGQLPREQYF. CDR3 nucleotides: TGTGCCAGCGGTCAACTCCCGAGGGAGCAGTACTTC.

This chain joins TRBV7-9 and TRBJ1-2; D unresolved. This CDR3 has 15 residues. Trimming took off 1 base at V and 4 bases at J, with 13 bases between the two ends. From germline, CDR1 is SEHNR and CDR2 FQNEAQ (reference sequence). CDR3: CASSLEGPEGYGYTF. The DNA of the CDR3 is TGTGCCAGCAGCTTAGAAGGGCCTGAAGGCTATGGCTACACCTTC.

The chain uses TRBV20-1 and TRBJ2-1, with D perhaps assigned TRBD1 or TRBD2 (5 bases each). Germline values: CDR1 DFQATT, CDR2 SNEGSKA (reference sequence). This CDR3 comprises 18 residues. V was clipped by 1 base and J by 4 bases, with 23 bases between them. CDR3 bases: TGCAGTGCTAGAGGCCGAATAGATACTAGGACACCTTACAATGAGCAGTTCTTC. Encoded protein: CSARGRIDTRTPYNEQFF.

The rearrangement links TRBV12-3 or TRBV12-4 to TRBJ2-1; 12 bases line up with TRBD2. This CDR3 contains 17 residues. Trimming took 1 base from V and 9 from J; bases not matched to a gene: 10. In nucleotides, the CDR3 is TGTGCCAGCAGTTTAGGGACTAGCGGGGACGTCTGGGGTGAGCAGTTCTTC. Translation: CASSLGTSGDVWGEQFF.

This clonotype was seen just once. The genes are TRBV5-1 and TRBJ1-4, with unresolved D. V was pared by 3 bases and J by 5 bases, with 14 bases between. The CDR3 is 15 amino acids. CDR1 is SGHRS, CDR2 YFSETQ, per germline. CDR3 sequence: CASSSRTASNEKLFF. The CDR3 nucleotides are TGCGCCAGCAGCTCGCGGACGGCATCGAATGAAAAACTGTTTTTT.

This sequence joins TRBV27 and TRBJ2-1; the match to TRBD1 covers 8 bases. Germline-derived CDR1 and CDR2 are MNHEY and SMNVEV (reference sequence). This CDR3 has 16 residues. With V trimmed by 6 bases and J by 7 bases, 14 bases remained unmatched. The CDR3 spells CASSPLWQGAENEQFF. CDR3 coding DNA: TGTGCCAGCAGCCCTTTGTGGCAGGGGGCAGAGAATGAGCAGTTCTTC.

Only a few counts were recorded for this clonotype. This sequence joins TRBV2 and TRBJ1-4; D might be TRBD1 (5 bases). Germline V gene sequence: CDR1 SNHLY, CDR2 FYNNEI. V lost 7 bases, J lost 10 bases, and 16 bases lay in between. The CDR3 runs to 13 residues. The CDR3 DNA follows: TGTGCCAGCATGGACGGGGACGAGGCAAAACTGTTTTTT. This sequence encodes CASMDGDEAKLFF.

The V and J genes are TRBV24-1 and TRBJ2-5; no clear D gene. The length of the CDR3 is 14 residues. Per germline, CDR1 KGHDR and CDR2 SFDVKD. The germline V and J ends were trimmed by 4 bases and 5 bases, with 13 bases remaining between them. Written as DNA, the CDR3 is TGTGCCACCAGTGACAGGTTCGTCGGGGAGACCCAGTACTTC. It encodes CATSDRFVGETQYF.

V usage is TRBV7-2 and J usage is TRBJ2-7; 9 bases are a match to TRBD2. J gave up 3 bases and V 1 base, and 7 bases lay outside the gene matches. CDR3 length: 16 residues. Germline assignment: CDR1 SGHTA and CDR2 FQGNSA. The CDR3 DNA is TGTGCCAGCAGCTTAGTAGGCGGGGGGGAATTCTACGAGCAGTACTTC. This sequence encodes CASSLVGGGEFYEQYF.

The chain is built from TRBV3-1 and TRBJ2-4, with D possibly being TRBD2 (5 bases). CDR3 length: 16 residues. From germline, CDR1 is LGHDT and CDR2 YNNKEL (reference sequence). V was trimmed by 0 bases and J by 0 bases, leaving 9 bases between them. The CDR3 protein is CASSQDGELAKNIQYF. DNA for the CDR3: TGTGCCAGCAGCCAAGATGGGGAGCTAGCCAAAAACATTCAGTACTTC.

CDR3 coding DNA: TGTGCCAGCAGCTTAGTGGACAGGGTCCCTCAGCCCCAGCATTTT. It yields the protein CASSLVDRVPQPQHF. The V gene is TRBV7-9, the J gene TRBJ1-5; 8 bases align to TRBD1. V shed 1 base and J 6 bases; nucleotides not matched to a gene: 5. Germline values: CDR1 SEHNR, CDR2 FQNEAQ (reference sequence). The CDR3 extends over 15 amino acids.

The chain combines TRBV5-5 with TRBJ2-7; D is uncertain. The germline gives CDR1 SGHKS, CDR2 YYEKEE (reference sequence). The germline V and J ends were trimmed by 4 bases and 2 bases, with 10 bases remaining between them. The CDR3 spans 13 residues. In nucleotides, the CDR3 is TGTGCCAGCAGCCCCTTTCGACCCTACGAGCAGTACTTC. Translating gives CASSPFRPYEQYF.

The chain is built from TRBV27 and TRBJ2-3, with 10 bases fitting TRBD2. This CDR3 comprises 17 residues. Germline V gene data show CDR1 as MNHEY and CDR2 as SMNVEV (reference sequence). Germline trimming cut 5 bases from V and 5 bases from J; bases unmatched to any gene: 13. The DNA of the CDR3 is TGTGCCAGCAGTGGCATAGCAGCGGGAGGGAATGGAGATACGCAGTATTTT. Its protein is CASSGIAAGGNGDTQYF.

This clonotype was found many times. The V call is TRBV30, the J call TRBJ2-7; D unresolved. Per germline, CDR1 GTSNPN and CDR2 SVGIG (reference sequence). Trimming took 0 bases from V and 5 from J, leaving 8 bases between them. The CDR3 has 12 residues. Here the CDR3 reads CAWSVLGHEQYF. As DNA, the CDR3 is TGTGCCTGGAGTGTACTCGGCCACGAGCAGTACTTC.

V is TRBV6-2 or TRBV6-3 and J is TRBJ2-4; 10 nucleotides agree with TRBD1. V lost 4 bases to trimming and J lost 13 bases; unmatched junction nucleotides: 13. CDR1 is MNHEY, CDR2 SVGEGT, per germline. The CDR3 runs to 15 residues. The CDR3 DNA sequence: TGTGCCAGCAGTTTCTACGGGACAGGGGTAAAAGAGCAGTACTTC. Amino acid sequence: CASSFYGTGVKEQYF.

V and J are TRBV4-2 and TRBJ2-4; D is uncertain. The CDR3 spans 12 residues. Trimming shortened V by 1 base and J by 9 bases, and 7 bases separated the two germline ends. Germline loops: CDR1 LGHNA, CDR2 YNFKEQ. The CDR3 DNA reads as TGTGCCAGCAGCCAAGGAAGAGGCATTCAGTACTTC. This sequence encodes CASSQGRGIQYF.

The chain carries TRBV10-3 and TRBJ2-1; 7 bases fit TRBD2. The CDR3 consists of 14 residues. The V segment lost 6 bases and the J segment 5 bases; nucleotides outside the gene matches: 7. The germline V gene has CDR1 ENHRY and CDR2 SYGVKD. The CDR3 DNA is TGTGCCATCAGAAGCGGGGTTTCCCACAATGAGCAGTTCTTC. Translation gives CAIRSGVSHNEQFF.

The rearrangement links TRBV7-2 to TRBJ2-5; TRBD2 might be the D (6 bases). The better agreement between TRBJ2-1 and the DNA end casts doubt on the J call. This CDR3 contains 14 residues. Germline V lookup: CDR1 SGHTA, CDR2 FQGNSA. DNA of the CDR3: TGTGCCAGCAGCTTAGACCTGGGGGGAAGGACCCAGTTCTTC. It encodes CASSLDLGGRTQFF.

The rearrangement joins TRBV18 to TRBJ1-1; D not certain. The V and J ends lost 0 bases and 3 bases respectively, with 11 bases between them. The germline CDR1 and CDR2 sequences are KGHSH and LQKENI. The CDR3 totals 15 residues. In nucleotides, the CDR3 is TGTGCCAGCTCACCACCAGGGTCTGCTTACACTGAAGCTTTCTTT. It translates to CASSPPGSAYTEAFF.